The TCR beta chain described here comes from a study of T cell repertoires in cytomegalovirus infection. Study-level information: Public TCR beta signatures indicated both CMV infection and matching HLA type. Study-wide points: Public TCR beta family frequency separated CMV-and-HLA carriers, including in an independent cohort. Clonotypes of TCR beta that were HLA-C-restricted and CMV-specific dominated the ex vivo response.

Note on this clonotype: As yet, its antigen is unknown.

In TCRdb, the reads were re-called with MiXCR into one record per CDR3 protein. Among about 360,000 distinct CDR3 sequences listed, 15% to 20% were seen once. The CDR3 loop spans 14 amino acids. Trimming cost V 9 bases and J 4 bases, with 17 bases left between them. Looked up from germline, CDR1 is LNHDA and CDR2 is SQIVND (reference sequence). Source material: PBMCs. The receptor comes from a human donor in good health (CMV status not recorded). Some clones in this sample may be carry-over from other donors' samples. This chain links TRBV19 with TRBJ2-3; D is undetermined. CDR3 nucleotide sequence: TGTGCCAGCAATAAAGAACTCGCTTCAGATACGCAGTATTTT. This translates into CASNKELASDTQYF.